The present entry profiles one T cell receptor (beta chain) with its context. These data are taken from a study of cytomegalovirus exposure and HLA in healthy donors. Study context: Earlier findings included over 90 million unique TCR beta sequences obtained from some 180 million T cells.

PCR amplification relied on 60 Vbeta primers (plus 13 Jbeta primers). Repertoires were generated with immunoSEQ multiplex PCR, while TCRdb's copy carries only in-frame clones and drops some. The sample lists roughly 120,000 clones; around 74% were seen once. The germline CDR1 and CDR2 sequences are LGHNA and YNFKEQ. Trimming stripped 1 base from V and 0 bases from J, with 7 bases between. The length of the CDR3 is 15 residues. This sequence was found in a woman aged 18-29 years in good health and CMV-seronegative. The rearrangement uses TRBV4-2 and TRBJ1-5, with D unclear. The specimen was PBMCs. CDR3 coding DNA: TGTGCCAGCAGCCAAGGGCCAGATAGCAATCAGCCCCAGCATTTT. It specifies CASSQGPDSNQPQHF.